This entry lists 2 T cell receptor beta chains sequenced from one sample in a study of cytomegalovirus exposure and HLA in healthy donors. The PCR contained 60 Vbeta and 13 Jbeta primers. Here immunoSEQ multiplex PCR was the method, and the copy in TCRdb shows in-frame clones only, minus some. The data contain some 200,000 clones, about 79% of them seen just once; the ten biggest clones take up under 3%. The sequencing sample was made of PBMCs. These receptors were collected from a woman in her 50s in good health and CMV-seronegative.

Notes on this clone: One junction end does not reproduce the germline sequence, and a read error may be involved. The chain couples TRBV7-7 to TRBJ2-2; 12 bases agree with TRBD2. Germline CDR1 reads SSHAT; CDR2 reads FNYEAQ (reference sequence). The length of the CDR3 is 15 residues. For the CDR3, the DNA is TGTGCTAGCAGCTCTAGCGGGAGGGACACCGGGGAGCTGTTTTTT. Its protein product is CASSSSGRDTGELFF.

This chain connects TRBV2 to TRBJ1-5, with 11 bases lining up with TRBD1. Germline CDR1 and CDR2: SNHLY and FYNNEI. The J segment lost 3 bases and the V segment lost 6 bases, leaving 4 bases of the junction unmatched. The CDR3 is made up of 15 amino acids. This CDR3 is CASRPDRGHNQPQHF. The CDR3 DNA is TGTGCCAGCAGACCGGACAGGGGGCACAATCAGCCCCAGCATTTT. Full variable domain (outside the CDR3, taken from reference TRBV2 and TRBJ1-5): EPEVTQTPSHQVTQMGQEVILRCVPISNHLYFYWYRQILGQKVEFLVSFYNNEISEKSEIFDDQFSVERPDGSNFTLKIRSTKLEDSAMYFCASRPDRGHNQPQHFGDGTRLSIL.